This passage covers 16 T cell receptor beta chains from one sample sequenced in a study of T cell responses to AZD1222 COVID-19 vaccine. Produced via immunoSEQ multiplex PCR; TCRdb's table is partial and in-frame only. The sample has roughly 120,000 clones; just over 85% are singletons. This specimen consisted of peripheral blood, obtained on day 0 of AZD1222 vaccination. These receptors were collected from an adult in good health.

In DNA form, the CDR3 reads TGTGCCAGCAGAATGACAGGGTCTGGCTCACCCCTCCACTTT. Encoded protein: CASRMTGSGSPLHF. The rearrangement links TRBV28 to TRBJ1-6; 7 positions match TRBD1. The CDR3 totals 14 residues. Trimming took 6 bases from V and 10 from J; bases not matched to a gene: 9. CDR1 and CDR2 (germline): MDHEN, SYDVKM. The full variable domain, in which reference TRBV28 and TRBJ1-6 provide the parts outside the CDR3, is DVKVTQSSRYLVKRTGEKVFLECVQDMDHENMFWYRQDPGLGLRLIYFSYDVKMKEKGDIPEGYSVSREKKERFSLILESASTNQTSMYLCASRMTGSGSPLHFGNGTRLTVT.

This chain connects TRBV28 to TRBJ2-7; TRBD2 matches at 10 bases. Unmatched junction bases numbered 6, after V lost 8 bases and J lost 2 bases. Germline CDR1 and CDR2: MDHEN and SYDVKM. The CDR3 contains 14 residues. The CDR3 DNA sequence: TGTGCCAGCCTCCGGACTAGCGGTACCTACGAGCAGTACTTC. Protein sequence: CASLRTSGTYEQYF.

A note on this clone: This sample includes further DNA sequences coding for the same CDR3. The CDR3 DNA reads as TGTGCCAGCAGTTATCAGGGGCAGGGCACTGAAGCTTTCTTT. Amino acids: CASSYQGQGTEAFF. The rearrangement uses TRBV6-2 or TRBV6-3 and TRBJ1-1, with a weak D call TRBD1 (6 bases). The germline V gene has CDR1 MNHEY and CDR2 SVGEGT. The CDR3 is made up of 14 amino acids. V lost 3 bases, J lost 4 bases, and 12 bases lay in between.

This chain connects TRBV4-2 to TRBJ2-7; D is ambiguous. The germline V gene encodes CDR1 LGHNA and CDR2 YNFKEQ. V was clipped by 1 base and J by 0 bases, with 16 bases between them. The CDR3 is 17 amino acids. CDR3 loop: CASSQADLRVSSYEQYF. CDR3 nucleotides: TGTGCCAGCAGCCAAGCGGATCTTCGGGTCAGCTCCTACGAGCAGTACTTC.

The chain links TRBV11-3 to TRBJ2-1, with 10 bases identical to TRBD2. The J segment lost 1 base and the V segment lost 5 bases, leaving 5 bases of the junction unmatched. The CDR3 has 16 residues. Germline V lookup: CDR1 SGHNT, CDR2 YENEEA. Here the CDR3 reads CASSRAGGGSYNEQFF. CDR3 coding DNA: TGTGCCAGCAGCCGAGCGGGAGGGGGGTCCTACAATGAGCAGTTCTTC.

The V and J genes are TRBV4-1 and TRBJ1-6; D unclear. CDR1 is MGHRA, CDR2 YSYEKL, per germline. Trimming pared 8 bases from V and 10 bases from J, leaving 12 bases between. The CDR3 extends over 12 amino acids. CDR3 in DNA: TGCGCCAGCCGTGGTAGGGAGTCACCCCTCCACTTT. Protein sequence: CASRGRESPLHF.

This rearrangement joins TRBV5-1 to TRBJ2-5; D is ambiguous. The V gene lost 5 bases and the J gene lost 5 bases, with 13 bases spanning the gap. Germline V lookup: CDR1 SGHRS, CDR2 YFSETQ. The CDR3 is made up of 13 amino acids. The CDR3 loop is CASRREVTETQYF. DNA of the CDR3: TGCGCCAGCAGGCGCGAGGTCACGGAGACCCAGTACTTC.

The rearrangement uses TRBV28 and TRBJ1-5; 7 bases are shared with TRBD1. This CDR3 comprises 14 residues. V was pared by 5 bases and J by 7 bases, with 8 bases of the junction left unmatched. Germline CDR1 reads MDHEN; CDR2 reads SYDVKM. The CDR3: CASSPTGSRQPQHF. Written as DNA, the CDR3 is TGTGCCAGCAGTCCGACAGGGTCACGGCAGCCCCAGCATTTT. The full variable domain, rest sourced from reference TRBV28 and TRBJ1-5, is DVKVTQSSRYLVKRTGEKVFLECVQDMDHENMFWYRQDPGLGLRLIYFSYDVKMKEKGDIPEGYSVSREKKERFSLILESASTNQTSMYLCASSPTGSRQPQHFGDGTRLSIL.

The CDR3 here is CASSLDRGSVTEAFF. DNA of the CDR3: TGTGCCAGCAGTCTAGACAGGGGATCAGTCACTGAAGCTTTCTTT. The V and J genes are TRBV2 and TRBJ1-1; 8 bases fit TRBD1. The CDR3 runs to 15 residues. The J segment lost 4 bases and the V segment lost 5 bases, leaving 9 bases of the junction unmatched. In germline, CDR1 is SNHLY, CDR2 FYNNEI.

This clone has a single count. The genes are TRBV4-1 and TRBJ2-3; tentatively, D is TRBD2 (7 bases). Germline CDR1 MGHRA, CDR2 YSYEKL. This CDR3 is built from 19 residues. The V and J ends lost 0 bases and 2 bases respectively, with 21 bases between them. The CDR3 here is CASSQDGGARSTSTDTQYF. The CDR3 DNA reads TGCGCCAGCAGCCAAGATGGGGGGGCACGGAGCACCTCCACAGATACGCAGTATTTT.

The V and J genes are TRBV27 and TRBJ2-3; a weak D match, TRBD1 (5 bases). The length of the CDR3 is 14 residues. Germline CDR1 and CDR2: MNHEY and SMNVEV (reference sequence). V was clipped by 5 bases and J by 6 bases, with 15 bases between them. The DNA of the CDR3 is TGTGCCAGCAGTCTGTGGGGCACCCAGGATACGCAGTATTTT. Its translation is CASSLWGTQDTQYF.

The V gene is TRBV6-5, the J gene TRBJ1-5; the D gene is possibly TRBD1 (5 bases). V gave up 6 bases and J gave up 7 bases, with 13 bases separating them. The length of the CDR3 is 13 residues. Germline V gene lookup returns CDR1 MNHEY and CDR2 SVGAGI. In nucleotides, the CDR3 is TGTGCCAGCAGGCGGGGGGGAGAACAGCCCCAGCATTTT. Protein sequence: CASRRGGEQPQHF.

The CDR3 bases are TGTGCCAGCAGTGAAAAAGGGGGCCAAGGGGGGAATGAGCAGTTCTTC. Its protein is CASSEKGGQGGNEQFF. The V call is TRBV2, the J call TRBJ2-1, with D perhaps matching TRBD1 (7 bases). This CDR3 is 16 amino acids long. From germline, CDR1 is SNHLY and CDR2 FYNNEI. Trimming removed 2 bases at V and 7 bases at J, with 18 bases between.

This rearrangement joins TRBV19 to TRBJ1-6, with a tentative D call TRBD1 (5 bases). Germline-derived CDR1 and CDR2 are LNHDA and SQIVND (reference sequence). CDR3 length: 14 amino acids. Trimming took off 2 bases at V and 6 bases at J, with 8 bases between the two ends. CDR3 DNA: TGTGCCAGTAGTATATTGGGGGGTAATTCACCCCTCCACTTT. Translated: CASSILGGNSPLHF.

The chain has TRBV13 and TRBJ2-1; D ambiguous. The CDR3 consists of 13 residues. Trimming cost V 3 bases and J 6 bases, with 9 bases left between them. The V gene's germline CDR1 is PRHDT and CDR2 FYEKMQ (reference sequence). The CDR3 loop reads CASSLQDPNEQFF. The CDR3 DNA reads TGTGCCAGCAGCTTGCAAGACCCCAATGAGCAGTTCTTC.

This sequence joins TRBV28 and TRBJ1-1; the D is unclear. This CDR3 is 15 amino acids long. From germline, CDR1 is MDHEN and CDR2 SYDVKM. The V and J ends lost 0 bases and 1 base respectively, with 9 bases between them. The DNA of the CDR3 is TGTGCCAGCAGTTTATGGGGCAGACGGAACACTGAAGCTTTCTTT. As protein: CASSLWGRRNTEAFF.